This TCR beta chain was captured in a study of T cell responses to AZD1222 COVID-19 vaccine. Turning to the study itself: Combined were second doses at about 4 or about 12 weeks. General study points: Within unmutated variant regions lay the reported targets of nearly half of spike-specific TCRs. There were vaccine-associated CD4 TCRs across spike, dominant at 160-218 and 743-854. In a largely white British group with more females than males, clonal diversity was possibly underestimated.

This clone was counted a single time. No antigen is known for it. The CDR3 has 15 residues. V was shortened by 5 bases and J by 0 bases, with 11 bases between the two germline ends. The germline V gene encodes CDR1 MNHEY and CDR2 SMNVEV (reference sequence). Method: immunoSEQ multiplex PCR; TCRdb's copy keeps in-frame clones and lacks some. The sample shows 150,000 to 200,000 clones, roughly nine tenths of them seen only once. The source material was peripheral blood, sampled on day 0 of AZD1222 vaccination. This chain joins TRBV27 and TRBJ1-5; a possible D gene is TRBD1 (6 bases). The clonotype originates from an adult in good health. The DNA of the CDR3 is TGTGCCAGCAGTCAACAGGGACGTAGCAATCAGCCCCAGCATTTT. Protein: CASSQQGRSNQPQHF.